This TCR beta chain stems from a study of OX40 agonist ivuxolimab in advanced cancers. Study overall: Dose-escalation subjects each had hepatocellular carcinoma, melanoma, renal cell or head and neck cancer.

Findings of the study overall: At 0.1 to 3.0 mg/kg, CD4+ and CD8+ blood T cells expanded clonally by week 6. Among the nonresponders, some also had low normalized T-cell clonal expansion.

The CDR3 runs 16 residues. CDR1 and CDR2 from the germline V gene are SGDLS and YYNGEE. J lost 6 bases, V lost 1 base, and 5 bases had no gene match. Sampling times: baseline, cycle 4 day 1, cycle 7 day 1. Remarks on this clone: Antigen unknown.

The assay was immunoSEQ multiplex PCR, and TCRdb's table has in-frame clones only and misses some. The sample has about 67,000 clones, over 75% seen once. The sequence came from an adult with an advanced solid tumor such as melanoma, head and neck, liver or kidney cancer. This chain links TRBV9 with TRBJ2-2; TRBD2 agrees at 11 bases. The source material was CD4+ or CD8+ T cells sorted from blood, sampled in a trial of the OX40 agonist ivuxolimab. The DNA of the CDR3 is TGTGCCAGCAGCGTACCACTAGCGGGAGTATCCGGGGAGCTGTTTTTT. Translating gives CASSVPLAGVSGELFF.